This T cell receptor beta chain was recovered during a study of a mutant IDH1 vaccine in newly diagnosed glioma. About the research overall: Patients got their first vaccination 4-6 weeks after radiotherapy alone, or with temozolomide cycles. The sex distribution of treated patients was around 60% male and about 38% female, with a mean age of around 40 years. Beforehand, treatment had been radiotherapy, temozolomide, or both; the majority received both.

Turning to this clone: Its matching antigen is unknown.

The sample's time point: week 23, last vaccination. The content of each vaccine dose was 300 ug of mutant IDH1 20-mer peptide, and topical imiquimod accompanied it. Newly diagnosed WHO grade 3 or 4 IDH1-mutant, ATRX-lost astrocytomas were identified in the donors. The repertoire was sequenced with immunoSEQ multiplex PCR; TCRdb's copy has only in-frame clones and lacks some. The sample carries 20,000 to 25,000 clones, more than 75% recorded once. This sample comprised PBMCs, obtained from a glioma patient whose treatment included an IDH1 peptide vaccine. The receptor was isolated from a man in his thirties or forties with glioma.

The CDR3 sequence is CASTPGSSERELFF. For the CDR3, the DNA is TGTGCCAGTACCCCCGGGTCCAGTGAGAGGGAGCTGTTTTTT. The chain recombines TRBV19 with TRBJ2-2; D gene uncertain. CDR3 length: 14 amino acids. The V gene lost 7 bases and the J gene lost 9 bases, with 18 bases spanning the gap. Germline-derived CDR1 and CDR2 are LNHDA and SQIVND (reference sequence).